What follows are 4 T cell receptor beta chains derived from one specimen sequenced in a study of T-cell memory formation after mild COVID-19 (dated by TCRdb to the early 2020s). Library preparation used 5' RACE. The listed sequencing device is Illumina NovaSeq 6000. TCRdb applied fastp at Q25 and MiXCR to the public reads, then kept only in-frame beta chains. Every CDR3 protein is listed once, alongside the most common genes and DNA of its rows. This sample has just under 350,000 distinct CDR3 sequences in its table, and 10% to 15% of those were observed once. Around 21% of the sample rests with the top ten. Sequencing was performed on PBMCs or a T cell subset sorted from them (not recorded which). Receptors originate from a man aged 18 to 29 who had mild COVID-19 (a few samples of this study predate the infection). The sample titles of this study are shuffled in the database, so cell type and time point are left out; the donor was told from shared clones.

This clonotype was recorded a few times. V gene TRBV20-1 combines with J gene TRBJ2-3; weak D call: TRBD2 (6 bases). Per the germline V gene, CDR1 is DFQATT and CDR2 is SNEGSKA (reference sequence). The CDR3 is 14 residues long. Deletions cut 1 base from V and 2 bases from J, with 10 bases between. CDR3 coding DNA: TGCAGTGCTAGAGTTGGGGGGATCACAGATACGCAGTATTTT. It is translated as CSARVGGITDTQYF.

A few counts support this clonotype. This chain links TRBV7-2 with TRBJ2-7; 7 bases are shared with TRBD2. This CDR3 spans 14 amino acids. Germline CDR1 reads SGHTA; CDR2 reads FQGNSA. V was clipped by 1 base and J by 6 bases; unmatched bases: 6. The CDR3: CASSLGGGPSEQYF. CDR3 bases: TGTGCCAGCAGCTTAGGGGGAGGGCCTTCCGAGCAGTACTTC.

There are a few counts of this clonotype. The genes are TRBV3-1 and TRBJ2-5; D unclear. The CDR3 runs to 11 residues. V was trimmed by 3 bases and J by 4 bases, leaving 3 bases between them. In germline, CDR1 is LGHDT, CDR2 YNNKEL (reference sequence). Written as DNA, the CDR3 is TGTGCCAGCAGCCAGTTAGAGACCCAGTACTTC. Amino acid sequence: CASSQLETQYF.

The V call is TRBV11-2, the J call TRBJ2-2; tentatively, D is TRBD1 or TRBD2 (6 bases each). The CDR3 is made up of 15 amino acids. Per the germline V gene, CDR1 is SGHAT and CDR2 is FQNNGV. Trimming removed 5 bases at V and 6 bases at J, with 16 bases between. The chain's CDR3 is CASSIGGRYPGELFF. The CDR3 nucleotides read TGTGCCAGCAGCATCGGGGGCAGGTACCCCGGGGAGCTGTTTTTT.